This T cell receptor (beta chain) was sequenced for a study of T cell clonality in common variable immunodeficiency. Whole-study findings and limits: Authors noted CVID clonality's cause needs subpopulation repertoire sequencing. Fewer deletions and N-nucleotide insertions were reportedly seen in common variable immunodeficiency TCR beta sequences.

Trimming at V came to 1 base and at J to 3 bases, leaving 9 bases not matched to a gene. CDR3 length: 17 residues. Germline-derived CDR1 and CDR2 are SGHVS and FQNEAQ. The sample holds many counts of this clone. Its cognate antigen is unknown. The read falls 3 residues short of the CDR3 end, and the missing part is taken from the germline J gene. Sequencing used immunoSEQ multiplex PCR; TCRdb keeps in-frame clones, though not all of them. The sample gives 30,000 to 40,000 clones, none seen only once, and the top ten clones hold under 8.5%. The chain combines TRBV7-8 with TRBJ2-7; 10 bases line up with TRBD2. The clonotype comes from a human donor with common variable immunodeficiency. The sequencing input was peripheral blood mononuclear cells. The CDR3 is CASSLGLAGVVYYEQYF. The covered CDR3 bases are TGTGCCAGCAGCTTAGGCCTAGCGGGAGTAGTCTACTACGAG.